The entry that follows covers one TCR beta chain sequence. This entry belongs to a study of shared clonotypes between healthy human individuals. Terminally differentiated effector memory CD45RA+ cells were excluded by CCR7 positive selection of CD45RO-negative cells. Profiling relied on immunoSEQ multiplex PCR, and the TCRdb table lists in-frame clones only, not all of them. This sample yields about 2 million clones, of which approximately 95% are seen a single time; 0.95% to 1.5% belongs to the top ten. The CDR3 length is 13 residues. CDR1 and CDR2 (germline): MNHNS, SASEGT. V dropped 6 bases and J dropped 5; count of bases not matched to a gene: 7.

This TCR came from a man aged 18 to 35 in good health. Specimen: naive CD8+ T cells sorted from blood. This sequence joins TRBV6-1 and TRBJ2-7; 7 positions match TRBD1. The DNA for the CDR3 is TGTGCCAGCAGACCGCAGGGGGTCAACGAGCAGTACTTC. Translation gives CASRPQGVNEQYF.